This TCR beta chain came from a study of cytomegalovirus exposure and HLA in healthy donors. Study-level background: An early data release held around 80 million unique TCRs from HLA-typed donors. Around 76% of 398 genotyped donors fell in the Caucasian-associated ancestry cluster. Findings of the study overall: For TCR beta chains, V- and J-gene trimming was later linked to a missense DCLRE1C variant.

13 Jbeta primers and 60 Vbeta primers were used for the PCR. Libraries were prepared by immunoSEQ multiplex PCR; TCRdb keeps only in-frame clonotypes and omits some of them. The data hold tens of thousands of clones, with over 70% observed a single time. V lost 5 bases, J lost 4 bases, and 9 bases lay in between. The CDR3 is made up of 13 amino acids. Germline V gives CDR1 MNHNY, CDR2 SVGAGI (reference sequence). Donors likely had unrecorded immune exposures despite being nominally healthy when sampled. As to this clone: Its antigen is not identified.

The sequenced sample was PBMCs. The origin of this receptor is a girl aged 2-15 years in good health and CMV-seropositive. The rearrangement joins TRBV6-6 to TRBJ1-5; D remains ambiguous. The CDR3 nucleotides are TGTGCCAGCAGTGTGACACATAATCAGCCCCAGCATTTT. Protein sequence: CASSVTHNQPQHF.